This TCR beta chain was found in a study of shared clonotypes between healthy human individuals. About the study: There were three CD4 naive, three CD4 memory, two CD8 naive and one CD8 memory plates per donor. The study's findings and limits: Generally, naive subsets (rather than memory subsets) showed larger estimated richness.

A remark on this clone: Its specificity is unknown.

The ends were cut back, 1 base at V and 4 bases at J, with 13 bases in the middle. The CDR3 runs 14 residues. The germline CDR1 and CDR2 sequences are GTSNPN and SVGIG (reference sequence). Produced via immunoSEQ multiplex PCR; TCRdb's table is partial and in-frame only. The table has 550,000 to 700,000 clones, roughly 72% seen once. The clonotype originates from a woman aged 30 to 39 in good health. The V call is TRBV30, the J call TRBJ1-1, with D unclear. Specimen: memory CD4+ T cells sorted from blood. Subset defined: CD45RA-negative fraction. CDR3 in DNA: TGTGCCTGGAGTGCCGGGGATTTCGGCACTGAAGCTTTCTTT. Amino acid sequence: CAWSAGDFGTEAFF.